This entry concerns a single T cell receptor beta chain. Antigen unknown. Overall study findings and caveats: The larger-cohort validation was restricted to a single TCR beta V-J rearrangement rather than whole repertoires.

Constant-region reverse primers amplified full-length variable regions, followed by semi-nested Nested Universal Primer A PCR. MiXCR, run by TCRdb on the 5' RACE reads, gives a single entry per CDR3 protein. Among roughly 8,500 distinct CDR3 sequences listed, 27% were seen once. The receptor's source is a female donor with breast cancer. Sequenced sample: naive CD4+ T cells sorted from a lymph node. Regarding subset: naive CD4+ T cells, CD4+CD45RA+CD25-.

CDR3 DNA sequence: TGCAGTGCCACAGGGGGCAAAGGCAATGAGCAGTTCTTC. Its translation: CSATGGKGNEQFF. The chain is built from TRBV20-1 and TRBJ2-1; 9 bases match TRBD1. V was clipped by 6 bases and J by 6 bases; unmatched bases: 6. Germline CDR1 is DFQATT and CDR2 is SNEGSKA (reference sequence). The CDR3 is made up of 13 amino acids.